These 26 T cell receptor beta chains share one sample of origin, sequenced in a study of human T cells and chemical hapten exposure. The time point denotes: patch test 1, 2 weeks after DPC sensitization. As to treatment: therapeutic diphenylcyclopropenone sensitization with weekly scalp DPC. Using its own MiXCR run on the RACE reads, TCRdb lists one record per CDR3 protein. The sample lists 70,000 to 100,000 distinct CDR3 sequences, about 8% occurring once. The material sequenced was whole blood, taken in connection with sensitization to the hapten diphenylcyclopropenone (DPC). Receptors originate from a woman aged 25 to 39 with alopecia areata. Some clones in this sample may be carry-over from other donors' samples.

J is TRBJ2-3 and V is TRBV9, with a possible D match to TRBD2 (5 bases). Germline V lookup: CDR1 SGDLS, CDR2 YYNGEE. Trimming stripped 2 bases from V and 3 bases from J, with 13 bases between. The CDR3 contains 15 residues. The CDR3 here is CASSVATTPTDTQYF. DNA for the CDR3: TGTGCCAGCAGCGTGGCGACTACACCTACAGATACGCAGTATTTT.

The chain joins TRBV7-9 to TRBJ2-7; 8 bases are a match to TRBD2. This CDR3 contains 16 residues. Germline CDR1 is SEHNR and CDR2 is FQNEAQ (reference sequence). Germline trimming cut 5 bases from V and 0 bases from J; bases unmatched to any gene: 9. The DNA for the CDR3 is TGTGCCAGCAGCCACCAGCGGGGGCCGAGCTCCTACGAGCAGTACTTC. It translates to CASSHQRGPSSYEQYF.

The V gene is TRBV19, the J gene TRBJ2-2; maybe TRBD2 (6 bases). Trimming stripped 6 bases from V and 5 bases from J, with 16 bases between. Looked up from germline, CDR1 is LNHDA and CDR2 is SQIVND (reference sequence). This CDR3 is 15 amino acids long. CDR3 residues: CASRGGDAGTGELFF. CDR3 DNA sequence: TGTGCCAGTAGGGGCGGGGACGCAGGGACCGGGGAGCTGTTTTTT. Complete variable domain (other parts from reference TRBV19 and TRBJ2-2): DGGITQSPKYLFRKEGQNVTLSCEQNLNHDAMYWYRQDPGQGLRLIYYSQIVNDFQKGDIAEGYSVSREKKESFPLTVTSAQKNPTAFYLCASRGGDAGTGELFFGEGSRLTVL.

This clonotype was detected only a few times. This chain uses TRBV4-2 with TRBJ1-2; D not resolved. The CDR3 has 14 residues. Germline V gene lookup returns CDR1 LGHNA and CDR2 YNFKEQ. Trimming took off 0 bases at V and 3 bases at J, with 8 bases between the two ends. DNA for the CDR3: TGTGCCAGCAGCCAAGATAGACAAGACTATGGCTACACCTTC. Residues: CASSQDRQDYGYTF.

This clonotype was seen repeatedly, ten times or more. V usage is TRBV7-9 and J usage is TRBJ1-1, with TRBD1 as a possible D gene (5 bases). Trimming removed 7 bases at V and 2 bases at J, with 17 bases between. The CDR3 covers 15 residues. From germline, CDR1 is SEHNR and CDR2 FQNEAQ (reference sequence). CDR3 in DNA: TGTGCCAGCACGATCGGGACGGGGAGAAACACTGAAGCTTTCTTT. This translates into CASTIGTGRNTEAFF.

This clonotype was found a few times. The genes are TRBV5-1 and TRBJ2-1; 14 positions agree with TRBD2. Trimming cost V 3 bases and J 8 bases; bases outside gene matches: 4. CDR3 length: 15 residues. The germline V gene has CDR1 SGHRS and CDR2 YFSETQ. CDR3 sequence reads: CASSSTSGGAHEQFF. The CDR3, as DNA: TGCGCCAGCAGCTCGACTAGCGGGGGGGCCCATGAGCAGTTCTTC. Based on the CDR3 plus reference TRBV5-1 and TRBJ2-1, the full variable domain is KAGVTQTPRYLIKTRGQQVTLSCSPISGHRSVSWYQQTPGQGLQFLFEYFSETQRNKGNFPGRFSGRQFSNSRSEMNVSTLELGDSALYLCASSSTSGGAHEQFFGPGTRLTVL.

This clonotype was found many times. The J gene is TRBJ1-1, the V gene TRBV13; no definite D call. Germline assignment: CDR1 PRHDT and CDR2 FYEKMQ (reference sequence). CDR3 size: 12 residues. V gave up 5 bases and J gave up 7 bases, with 11 bases separating them. The CDR3 DNA sequence: TGTGCCAGCAGCCAAAGGCGGAATGAAGCTTTCTTT. Translated, it gives CASSQRRNEAFF.

There are many counts of this clonotype. The rearrangement links TRBV2 to TRBJ1-5, with D unresolved. Trimming took 7 bases from V and 6 from J, leaving 10 bases between them. Germline V gives CDR1 SNHLY, CDR2 FYNNEI. The CDR3 loop spans 12 amino acids. In nucleotides, the CDR3 is TGTGCCAGCAATATCTTCCCTCAGCCCCAGCATTTT. Translated: CASNIFPQPQHF.

This chain uses TRBV13 with TRBJ2-6; D unclear. The V end lost 2 bases, the J end lost 4 bases, and 9 bases lay between the germline ends. CDR3 length equals 15 residues. The V gene's germline CDR1 is PRHDT and CDR2 FYEKMQ (reference sequence). The CDR3 is CASSLKVSGANVLTF. In nucleotides, the CDR3 is TGTGCCAGCAGCTTAAAAGTTTCGGGGGCCAACGTCCTGACTTTC.

This clonotype has just a few counts. The chain has TRBV5-1 and TRBJ1-1; the match to TRBD1 covers 11 bases. Trimming at V came to 0 bases and at J to 1 base, leaving 8 bases not matched to a gene. In germline, CDR1 is SGHRS, CDR2 YFSETQ. CDR3 size: 18 residues. This chain's CDR3 is CASSLGSGTGGRNTEAFF. In DNA form, the CDR3 reads TGCGCCAGCAGCTTGGGATCCGGGACAGGGGGGCGGAACACTGAAGCTTTCTTT.

As concerns this clonotype: A much more abundant neighbour one base away suggests this may be a read error. V gene TRBV12-3 or TRBV12-4 combines with J gene TRBJ1-5, with D tentatively TRBD1 (5 bases). The V and J ends lost 5 bases and 2 bases respectively, with 13 bases between them. The CDR3 totals 15 residues. CDR3 nucleotide sequence: TGTGCCAGCAGTCCCGGGGGTTCGGGCAATCAGCCCCAGCATTTT. It yields the protein CASSPGGSGNQPQHF.

V is TRBV21-1 and J is TRBJ1-6; TRBD1 reflects the table's D call only, with no check against the DNA. TRBV21-1 is reported as a pseudogene. The CDR3 sequence is 18 residues long. The CDR3 sequence: CASSKALYGTDYNSPLNF. CDR3 nucleotide sequence: TGTGCCAGCAGCAAAGCGCTTTATGGGACGGATTATAATTCACCCCTCAACTTT.

The sample holds a few counts of this clonotype. V gene TRBV29-1 combines with J gene TRBJ1-1; D possibly corresponds to TRBD1 (6 bases). The CDR3 length is 12 residues. The V end was cut by 5 bases, the J end by 4 bases, with 11 bases between. CDR1 and CDR2 from the germline V gene are SQVTM and ANQGSEA. Written as DNA, the CDR3 is TGCAGCGTTAGTCGGACAGTCACTGAAGCTTTCTTT. It specifies CSVSRTVTEAFF.

This clonotype was seen many times. This chain connects TRBV6-5 to TRBJ2-1; 10 nucleotides agree with TRBD1. Germline CDR1 reads MNHEY; CDR2 reads SVGAGI. The CDR3 loop spans 19 amino acids. After removal of 6 bases from V and 3 bases from J, the junction contained 17 bases not matched to a gene. For the CDR3, the DNA is TGTGCCAGCAGGCGCGGTGTCCCGGGACAGGGGTCTATCTACAATGAGCAGTTCTTC. It yields the protein CASRRGVPGQGSIYNEQFF.

This clonotype has just a few counts. The V gene is TRBV6-1, the J gene TRBJ1-5; unclear D gene. The CDR3 contains 14 residues. The germline gives CDR1 MNHNS, CDR2 SASEGT. V lost 6 bases to trimming and J lost 3 bases, with 12 bases between them. CDR3 DNA sequence: TGTGCCAGCAGGGATCCAGCTGCCAATCAGCCCCAGCATTTT. It is translated as CASRDPAANQPQHF.

This clonotype was recorded a few times. The genes are TRBV30 and TRBJ1-3, with D perhaps matching TRBD1 (5 bases). Germline V gene lookup returns CDR1 GTSNPN and CDR2 SVGIG (reference sequence). This CDR3 has 14 residues. V was pared by 4 bases and J by 0 bases, with 10 bases between. As DNA, the CDR3 is TGTGCCTGGACTTCAGGGAGCTCTGGAAACACCATATATTTT. Translation gives CAWTSGSSGNTIYF.

This clonotype was counted ten times or more. The V call is TRBV20-1, the J call TRBJ2-7; D is unresolved. The CDR3 spans 13 residues. Germline V CDR1 and CDR2: DFQATT, SNEGSKA (reference sequence). V lost 7 bases, J lost 5 bases, and 18 bases lay in between. The CDR3 is CSVSPPGFDEQYF. The CDR3 nucleotides are TGCAGTGTCTCTCCGCCAGGTTTTGACGAGCAGTACTTC.

This clonotype was recorded many times. The chain is built from TRBV7-9 and TRBJ2-2; 7 bases align to TRBD2. The CDR3 is made up of 16 amino acids. Germline CDR1 SEHNR, CDR2 FQNEAQ (reference sequence). The junction had 6 bases not matched to a gene; V was cut back by 5 bases and J by 0 bases. Here the CDR3 reads CASSAPAGANTGELFF. In DNA, the CDR3 is TGTGCCAGCAGCGCCCCGGCGGGGGCGAACACCGGGGAGCTGTTTTTT.

Many counts were recorded for this clonotype. The chain uses TRBV5-1 and TRBJ2-3; D might be TRBD2 (6 bases). This CDR3 contains 15 residues. CDR1 is SGHRS, CDR2 YFSETQ, per germline. The V gene lost 2 bases and the J gene lost 1 base, with 11 bases spanning the gap. CDR3 region: CASSFTGEGTDTQYF. CDR3 in DNA: TGCGCCAGCAGCTTCACCGGGGAGGGCACAGATACGCAGTATTTT.

This clonotype was seen at least ten times. The rearrangement uses TRBV29-1 and TRBJ1-1; no definite D call. Germline V gene sequence: CDR1 SQVTM, CDR2 ANQGSEA. V lost 2 bases, J lost 7 bases, and 5 bases lay in between. The CDR3 loop spans 10 amino acids. In nucleotides, the CDR3 is TGCAGCGTTGAACGCAGTGAAGCTTTCTTT. Its protein product is CSVERSEAFF.

This clonotype was observed at least ten times. V usage is TRBV9 and J usage is TRBJ2-2, with D unclear. The V end lost 0 bases, the J end lost 6 bases, and 15 bases lay between the germline ends. Germline CDR1 and CDR2: SGDLS and YYNGEE. This CDR3 contains 16 residues. The CDR3: CASSVEGHAGSGELFF. The DNA of the CDR3 is TGTGCCAGCAGCGTAGAGGGCCATGCTGGGTCCGGGGAGCTGTTTTTT.

Many counts were recorded for this clonotype. The rearrangement joins TRBV30 to TRBJ2-7, with 7 positions matching TRBD1. CDR3 length equals 13 residues. The V gene end was trimmed by 8 bases and the J gene end by 3 bases; junction bases not matched to a gene: 10. Germline lookup yields CDR1 GTSNPN and CDR2 SVGIG (reference sequence). CDR3 loop: CAGKDREYYEQYF. CDR3 coding DNA: TGTGCCGGAAAAGACAGGGAGTACTACGAGCAGTACTTC.

This clonotype came up many times. The chain employs TRBV6-2 or TRBV6-3 and TRBJ2-1; 7 bases line up with TRBD2. Losses at the gene ends were 5 bases for V and 9 bases for J; bases not matched to a gene: 4. From germline, CDR1 is MNHEY and CDR2 SVGEGT. The CDR3 length is 12 residues. The CDR3 DNA follows: TGTGCCAGCAGTCAGGGACTATTTGAGCAGTTCTTC. Protein: CASSQGLFEQFF.

This clonotype came up many times. In nucleotides, the CDR3 is TGTGCCACCAGCTGGCTCACGAACACCGGGGAGCTGTTTTTT. Protein: CATSWLTNTGELFF. This chain links TRBV15 with TRBJ2-2; D gene uncertain. CDR3 length equals 14 residues. The ends were cut back, 5 bases at V and 0 bases at J, with 7 bases in the middle. Germline CDR1 is LNHNV and CDR2 is YYDKDF (reference sequence).

This clonotype was counted ten times or more. The chain recombines TRBV29-1 with TRBJ1-1; unclear D gene. CDR1 is SQVTM, CDR2 ANQGSEA, per germline. This CDR3 has 11 residues. The germline V and J ends were trimmed by 1 base and 3 bases, with 3 bases remaining between them. CDR3 nucleotides: TGCAGCGTTGAAGGGTACACTGAAGCTTTCTTT. Translation gives CSVEGYTEAFF.

In this sample, this clonotype turned up many times. The genes are TRBV29-1 and TRBJ1-5; 7 positions match TRBD1. V lost 5 bases to trimming and J lost 1 base; unmatched junction nucleotides: 11. This CDR3 comprises 16 residues. CDR1 and CDR2 from the germline V gene are SQVTM and ANQGSEA. The CDR3 bases are TGCAGCGTTTCGGGGGGAACACAGGGGAGCAATCAGCCCCAGCATTTT. Translated: CSVSGGTQGSNQPQHF.